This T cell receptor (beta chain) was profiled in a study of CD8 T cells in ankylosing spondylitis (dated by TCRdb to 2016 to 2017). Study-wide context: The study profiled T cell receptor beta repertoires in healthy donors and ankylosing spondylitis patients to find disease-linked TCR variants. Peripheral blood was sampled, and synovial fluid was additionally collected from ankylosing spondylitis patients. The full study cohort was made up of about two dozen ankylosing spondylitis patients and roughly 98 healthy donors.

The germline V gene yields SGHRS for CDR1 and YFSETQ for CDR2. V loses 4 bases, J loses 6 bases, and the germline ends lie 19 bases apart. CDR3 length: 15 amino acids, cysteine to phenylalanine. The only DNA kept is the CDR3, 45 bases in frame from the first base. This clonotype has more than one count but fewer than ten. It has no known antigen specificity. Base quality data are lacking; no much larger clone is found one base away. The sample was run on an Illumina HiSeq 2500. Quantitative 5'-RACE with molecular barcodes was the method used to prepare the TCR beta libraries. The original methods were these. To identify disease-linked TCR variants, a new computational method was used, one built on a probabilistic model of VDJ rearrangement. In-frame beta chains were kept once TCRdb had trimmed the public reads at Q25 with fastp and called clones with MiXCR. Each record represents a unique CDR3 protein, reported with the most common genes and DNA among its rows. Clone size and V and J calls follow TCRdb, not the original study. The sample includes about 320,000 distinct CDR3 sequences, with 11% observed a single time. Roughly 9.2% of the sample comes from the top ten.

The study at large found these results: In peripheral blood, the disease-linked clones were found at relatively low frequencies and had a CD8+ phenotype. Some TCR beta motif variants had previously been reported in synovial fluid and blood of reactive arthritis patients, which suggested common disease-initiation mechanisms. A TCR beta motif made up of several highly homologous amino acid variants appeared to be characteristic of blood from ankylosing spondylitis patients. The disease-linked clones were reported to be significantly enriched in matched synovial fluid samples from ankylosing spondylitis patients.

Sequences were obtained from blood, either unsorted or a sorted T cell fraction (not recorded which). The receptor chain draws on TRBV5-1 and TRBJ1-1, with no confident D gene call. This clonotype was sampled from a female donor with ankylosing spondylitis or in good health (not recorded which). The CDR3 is CASSPGGLGRAEAFF. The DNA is TGCGCCAGCAGCCCCGGAGGATTGGGGAGGGCTGAAGCTTTCTTT.